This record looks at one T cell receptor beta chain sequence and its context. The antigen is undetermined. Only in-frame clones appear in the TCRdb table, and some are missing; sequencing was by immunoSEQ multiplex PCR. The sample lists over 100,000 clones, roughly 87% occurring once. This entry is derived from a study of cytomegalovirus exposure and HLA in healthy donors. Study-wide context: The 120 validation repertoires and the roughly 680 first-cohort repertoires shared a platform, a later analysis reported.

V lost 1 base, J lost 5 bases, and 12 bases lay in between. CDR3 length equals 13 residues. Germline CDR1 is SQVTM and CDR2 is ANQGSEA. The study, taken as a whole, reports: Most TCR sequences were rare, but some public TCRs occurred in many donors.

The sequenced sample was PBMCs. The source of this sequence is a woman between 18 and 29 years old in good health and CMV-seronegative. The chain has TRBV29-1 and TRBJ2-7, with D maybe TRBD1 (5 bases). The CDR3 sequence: CSVEGGGTNEQYF. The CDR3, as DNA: TGCAGCGTTGAAGGGGGCGGTACCAACGAGCAGTACTTC.